Included here is one TCR beta chain sequence, with context. V was cut by 5 bases and J by 2 bases, with 7 bases left in between. This CDR3 has 13 amino acids. Germline CDR1 and CDR2: SNHLY and FYNNEI. This specimen comes from a study of blood T cell repertoires in COVID-19. Study-wide context: The analysed material was cDNA or gDNA that came from T cells, B-cell-depleted T cells, or PBMCs.

Profiled with immunoSEQ multiplex PCR; TCRdb holds only in-frame clones, not every one. This table has roughly 330,000 clones, 70% to 90% appearing once. Two negative PCRs, clearance, or symptom resolution characterized the recovered Cohort 3 donors. The chain carries TRBV2 and TRBJ1-5; no reliable D call. The source material was PBMCs or T cells enriched from blood (not recorded which). This receptor was obtained from a woman aged 25 to 39 who had recovered from COVID-19. The CDR3 is CASSWRGNQPQHF. The CDR3 region has the DNA TGTGCCAGCAGTTGGAGGGGCAATCAGCCCCAGCATTTT.